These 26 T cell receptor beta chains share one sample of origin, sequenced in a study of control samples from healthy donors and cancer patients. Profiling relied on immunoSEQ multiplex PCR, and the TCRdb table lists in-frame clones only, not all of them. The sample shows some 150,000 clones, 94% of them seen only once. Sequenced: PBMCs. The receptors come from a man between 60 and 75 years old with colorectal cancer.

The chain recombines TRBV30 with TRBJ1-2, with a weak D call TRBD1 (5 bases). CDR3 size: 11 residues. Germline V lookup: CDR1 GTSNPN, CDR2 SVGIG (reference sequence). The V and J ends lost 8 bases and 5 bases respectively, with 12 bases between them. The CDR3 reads CALDREYGYTF. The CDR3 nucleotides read TGTGCCCTCGACAGAGAATATGGCTACACCTTC.

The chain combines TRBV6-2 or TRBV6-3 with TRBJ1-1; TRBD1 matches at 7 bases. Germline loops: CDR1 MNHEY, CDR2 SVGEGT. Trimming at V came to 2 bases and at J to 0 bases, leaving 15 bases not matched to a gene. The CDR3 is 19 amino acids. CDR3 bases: TGTGCCAGCAGTTACCCCACCTTCTCCCCCGGACAGGTGAACACTGAAGCTTTCTTT. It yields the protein CASSYPTFSPGQVNTEAFF.

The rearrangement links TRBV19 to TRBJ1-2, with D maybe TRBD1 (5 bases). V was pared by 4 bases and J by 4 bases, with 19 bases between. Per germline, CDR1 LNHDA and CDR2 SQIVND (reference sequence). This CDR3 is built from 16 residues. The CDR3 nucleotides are TGTGCCAGTAGTAAATTCCCGCCCCAGGGCACCTATGGCTACACCTTC. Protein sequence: CASSKFPPQGTYGYTF.

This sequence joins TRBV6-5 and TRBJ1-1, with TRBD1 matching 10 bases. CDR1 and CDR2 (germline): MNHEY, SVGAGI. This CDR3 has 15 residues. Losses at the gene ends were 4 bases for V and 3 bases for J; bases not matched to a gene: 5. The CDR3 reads CASSSAGTGDTEAFF. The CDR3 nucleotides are TGTGCCAGCAGTTCCGCCGGGACAGGGGACACTGAAGCTTTCTTT.

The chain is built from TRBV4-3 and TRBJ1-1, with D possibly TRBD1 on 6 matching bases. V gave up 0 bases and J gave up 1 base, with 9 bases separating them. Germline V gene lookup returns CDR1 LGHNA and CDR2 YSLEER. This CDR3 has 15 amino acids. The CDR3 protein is CASSQEGQTNTEAFF. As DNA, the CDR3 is TGCGCCAGCAGCCAAGAGGGACAAACGAACACTGAAGCTTTCTTT.

The CDR3 loop reads CAWSVGDTDTQYF. Written as DNA, the CDR3 is TGTGCCTGGAGTGTGGGGGACACAGATACGCAGTATTTT. The chain carries TRBV30 and TRBJ2-3; D tentatively fits TRBD1 or TRBD2 (5 bases each). Germline V gene lookup returns CDR1 GTSNPN and CDR2 SVGIG (reference sequence). The CDR3 runs to 13 residues. The V gene lost 0 bases and the J gene lost 2 bases, with 6 bases spanning the gap.

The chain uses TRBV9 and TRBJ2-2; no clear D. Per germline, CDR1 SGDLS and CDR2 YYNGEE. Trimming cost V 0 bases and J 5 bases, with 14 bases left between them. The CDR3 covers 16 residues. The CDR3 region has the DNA TGTGCCAGCAGCGTAGGGACCCAGGTCGGGACCGGGGAGCTGTTTTTT. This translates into CASSVGTQVGTGELFF.

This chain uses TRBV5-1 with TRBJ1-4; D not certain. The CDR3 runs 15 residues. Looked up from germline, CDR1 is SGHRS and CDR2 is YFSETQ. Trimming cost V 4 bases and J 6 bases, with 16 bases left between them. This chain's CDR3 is CASSLRLESHEKLFF. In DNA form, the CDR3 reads TGCGCCAGCAGCCTACGGTTGGAGTCCCATGAAAAACTGTTTTTT.

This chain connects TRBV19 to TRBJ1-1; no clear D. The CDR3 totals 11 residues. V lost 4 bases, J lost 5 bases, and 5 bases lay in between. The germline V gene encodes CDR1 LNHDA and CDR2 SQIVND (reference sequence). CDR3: CASSRATEAFF. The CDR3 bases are TGTGCCAGTAGTAGGGCGACTGAAGCTTTCTTT.

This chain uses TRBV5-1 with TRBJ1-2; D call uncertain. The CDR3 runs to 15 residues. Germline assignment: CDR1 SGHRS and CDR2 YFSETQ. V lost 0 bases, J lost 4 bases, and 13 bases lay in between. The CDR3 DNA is TGCGCCAGCAGCTTGGCCGAGGCCGGGCCCTATGGCTACACCTTC. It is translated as CASSLAEAGPYGYTF.

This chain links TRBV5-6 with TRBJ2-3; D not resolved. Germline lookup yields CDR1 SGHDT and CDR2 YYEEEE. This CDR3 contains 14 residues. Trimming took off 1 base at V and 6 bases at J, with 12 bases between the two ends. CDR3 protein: CASSLPLNRDTQYF. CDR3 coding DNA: TGTGCCAGCAGCTTGCCCCTTAACCGCGATACGCAGTATTTT. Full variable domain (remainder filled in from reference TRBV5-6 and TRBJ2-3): DAGVTQSPTHLIKTRGQQVTLRCSPKSGHDTVSWYQQALGQGPQFIFQYYEEEERQRGNFPDRFSGHQFPNYSSELNVNALLLGDSALYLCASSLPLNRDTQYFGPGTRLTVL.

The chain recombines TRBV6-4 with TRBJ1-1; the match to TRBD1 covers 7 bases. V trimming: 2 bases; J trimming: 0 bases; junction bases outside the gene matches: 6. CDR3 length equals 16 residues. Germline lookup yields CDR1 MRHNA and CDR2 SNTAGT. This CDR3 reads CASSDLQGMMNTEAFF. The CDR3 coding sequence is TGTGCCAGCAGTGACCTACAGGGGATGATGAACACTGAAGCTTTCTTT.

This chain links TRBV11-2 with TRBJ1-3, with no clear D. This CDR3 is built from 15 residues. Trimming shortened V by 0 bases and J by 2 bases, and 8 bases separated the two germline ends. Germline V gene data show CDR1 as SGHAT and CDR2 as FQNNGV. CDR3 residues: CASSLEAGTGNTIYF. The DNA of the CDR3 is TGTGCCAGCAGCTTAGAGGCGGGAACTGGAAACACCATATATTTT.

CDR3 amino acids: CASSMHRGNTIYF. CDR3 sequence (DNA): TGTGCCAGCAGCATGCACAGGGGAAACACCATATATTTT. This chain uses TRBV9 with TRBJ1-3, with a weak D call TRBD1 (5 bases). Germline loops: CDR1 SGDLS, CDR2 YYNGEE. This CDR3 is 13 amino acids long. V shed 4 bases and J shed 4 bases, with 9 bases lying between them. Full variable domain (remainder filled in from reference TRBV9 and TRBJ1-3): DSGVTQTPKHLITATGQRVTLRCSPRSGDLSVYWYQQSLDQGLQFLIQYYNGEERAKGNILERFSAQQFPDLHSELNLSSLELGDSALYFCASSMHRGNTIYFGEGSWLTVV.

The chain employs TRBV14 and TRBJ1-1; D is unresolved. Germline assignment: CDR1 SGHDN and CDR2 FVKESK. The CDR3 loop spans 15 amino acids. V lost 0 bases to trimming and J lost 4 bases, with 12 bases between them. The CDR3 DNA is TGTGCCAGCAGCCAAGATAAGGGTTCGGGCACTGAAGCTTTCTTT. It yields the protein CASSQDKGSGTEAFF.

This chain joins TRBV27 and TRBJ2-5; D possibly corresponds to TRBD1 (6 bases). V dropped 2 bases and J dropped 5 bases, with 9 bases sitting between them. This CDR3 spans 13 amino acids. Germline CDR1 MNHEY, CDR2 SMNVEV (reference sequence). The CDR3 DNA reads TGTGCCAGCAGTTTAGACAGGTCCGAGACCCAGTACTTC. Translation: CASSLDRSETQYF.

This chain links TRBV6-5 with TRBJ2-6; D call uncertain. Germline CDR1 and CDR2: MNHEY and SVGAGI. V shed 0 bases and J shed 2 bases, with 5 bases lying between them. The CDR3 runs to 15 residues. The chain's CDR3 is CASSYSTPGANVLTF. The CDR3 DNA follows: TGTGCCAGCAGTTACTCGACGCCTGGGGCCAACGTCCTGACTTTC.

The CDR3 loop is CSASEEEKLFF. CDR3 nucleotides: TGCAGTGCTAGCGAGGAGGAAAAACTGTTTTTT. The chain uses TRBV20-1 and TRBJ1-4; D gene ambiguous. With 3 bases removed from V and 8 bases from J, the gap between germline ends came to 7 bases. Germline CDR1 DFQATT, CDR2 SNEGSKA (reference sequence). The CDR3 is 11 residues long.

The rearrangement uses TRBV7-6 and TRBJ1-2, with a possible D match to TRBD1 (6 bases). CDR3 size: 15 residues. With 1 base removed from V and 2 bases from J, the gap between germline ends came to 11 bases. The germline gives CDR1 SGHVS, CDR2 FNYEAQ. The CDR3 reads CASSLGPDRNYGYTF. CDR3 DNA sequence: TGTGCCAGCAGCTTAGGCCCAGACAGGAACTATGGCTACACCTTC.

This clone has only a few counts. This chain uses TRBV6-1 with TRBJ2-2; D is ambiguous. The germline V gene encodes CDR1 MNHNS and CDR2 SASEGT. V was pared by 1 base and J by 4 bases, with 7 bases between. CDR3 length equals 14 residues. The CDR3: CASSEGPGTGELFF. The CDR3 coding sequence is TGTGCCAGCAGTGAAGGTCCAGGCACCGGGGAGCTGTTTTTT.

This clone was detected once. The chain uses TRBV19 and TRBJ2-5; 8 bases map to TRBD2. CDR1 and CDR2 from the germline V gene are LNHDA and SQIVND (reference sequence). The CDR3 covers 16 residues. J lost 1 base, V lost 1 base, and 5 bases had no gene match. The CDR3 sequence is CASSIGGAGAQETQYF. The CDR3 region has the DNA TGTGCCAGTAGTATAGGGGGAGCGGGGGCCCAAGAGACCCAGTACTTC.

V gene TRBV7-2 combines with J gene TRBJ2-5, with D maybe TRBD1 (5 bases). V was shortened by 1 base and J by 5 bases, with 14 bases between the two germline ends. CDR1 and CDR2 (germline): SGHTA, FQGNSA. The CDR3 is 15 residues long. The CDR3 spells CASSLVSGIRETQYF. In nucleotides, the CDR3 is TGTGCCAGCAGCTTAGTTTCAGGGATTAGGGAGACCCAGTACTTC.

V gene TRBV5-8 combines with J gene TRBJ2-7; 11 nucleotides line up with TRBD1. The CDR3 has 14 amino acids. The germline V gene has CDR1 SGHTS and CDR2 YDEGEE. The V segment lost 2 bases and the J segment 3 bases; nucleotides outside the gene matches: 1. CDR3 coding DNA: TGTGCCAGCAGCTTCGGGACAGGGGGCTACGAGCAGTACTTC. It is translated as CASSFGTGGYEQYF.

CDR3 sequence reads: CASSLGTQSTEAFF. In nucleotides, the CDR3 is TGCGCCAGCAGCTTAGGGACTCAATCCACTGAAGCTTTCTTT. The chain recombines TRBV4-3 with TRBJ1-1; the D gene is possibly TRBD1 (5 bases). CDR1 LGHNA and CDR2 YSLEER come from the germline V gene. Between the trimmed V and J ends, which lost 5 bases and 4 bases, there was a span of 14 bases. The CDR3 loop spans 14 amino acids.

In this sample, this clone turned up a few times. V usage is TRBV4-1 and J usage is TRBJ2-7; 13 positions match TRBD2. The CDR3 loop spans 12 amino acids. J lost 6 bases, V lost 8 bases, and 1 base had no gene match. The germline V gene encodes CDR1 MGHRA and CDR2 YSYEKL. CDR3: CASGTSGVEQYF. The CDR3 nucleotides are TGCGCCAGCGGGACTAGCGGGGTCGAGCAGTACTTC.

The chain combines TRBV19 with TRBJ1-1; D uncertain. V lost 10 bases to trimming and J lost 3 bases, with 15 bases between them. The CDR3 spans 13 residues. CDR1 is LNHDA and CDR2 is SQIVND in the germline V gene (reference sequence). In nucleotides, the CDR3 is TGTGCCACCTCCCTGACGGGCTACACTGAAGCTTTCTTT. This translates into CATSLTGYTEAFF.